Sequencing of this TCR beta chain was carried out in a study of T cell responses to AZD1222 COVID-19 vaccine. Study-wide context: The analysis combined second doses at about 4 or about 12 weeks.

V was clipped by 4 bases and J by 4 bases; unmatched bases: 3. This CDR3 comprises 13 residues. Profiling relied on immunoSEQ multiplex PCR, and the TCRdb table lists in-frame clones only, not all of them. The sample has 85,000 to 130,000 clones; about 87% are singletons. Remarks on this clone: Its target is unknown.

Whole-study results and caveats: Only after the peak T cell response were repertoires sampled. Possibly, clonal diversity was underestimated; donors were largely white British and included more females.

The receptor's source is an adult in good health. The material was peripheral blood, obtained on day 0 of AZD1222 vaccination. The chain has TRBV12-3 or TRBV12-4 and TRBJ2-7, with 8 positions matching TRBD1. The CDR3 loop reads CASSSRDRYEQYF. In DNA form, the CDR3 reads TGTGCCAGCAGTTCCAGGGACAGGTACGAGCAGTACTTC.